This T cell receptor (beta chain) comes out of a study of T cell repertoires in cytomegalovirus infection. Study-level background: It was recently identified HLA-C-restricted and well-studied HLA-B-restricted CMV epitopes that the study used. Indications of both CMV infection and matching HLA type were provided by public TCR beta signatures. The study's findings and limits: HLA-C-restricted, CMV-specific TCR beta clonotypes were dominant ex vivo.

TCRdb recomputed calls from the reads with MiXCR, one row per CDR3 protein. The table has about 920,000 distinct CDR3 sequences, under 40% seen once; the top ten hold 10% to 15%. CDR1 SEHNR and CDR2 FQNEAQ come from the germline V gene (reference sequence). With 5 bases clipped from V and 4 bases from J, the junction kept 11 bases outside the gene matches. The CDR3 runs to 16 residues. A word on this clonotype: Its matching antigen is unknown.

The clonotype was recovered from a human donor in good health (CMV status not recorded). Some clones in this sample may be carry-over from other donors' samples. Specimen: cultured CD8+ T cells from PBMCs, collected from culture after CMV antigen stimulation. The chain carries TRBV7-9 and TRBJ2-7, with 10 bases lining up with TRBD1. The chain's CDR3 is CASSAWKPGQGYEQYF. CDR3 in DNA: TGTGCCAGCAGCGCCTGGAAACCGGGACAGGGGTACGAGCAGTACTTC.